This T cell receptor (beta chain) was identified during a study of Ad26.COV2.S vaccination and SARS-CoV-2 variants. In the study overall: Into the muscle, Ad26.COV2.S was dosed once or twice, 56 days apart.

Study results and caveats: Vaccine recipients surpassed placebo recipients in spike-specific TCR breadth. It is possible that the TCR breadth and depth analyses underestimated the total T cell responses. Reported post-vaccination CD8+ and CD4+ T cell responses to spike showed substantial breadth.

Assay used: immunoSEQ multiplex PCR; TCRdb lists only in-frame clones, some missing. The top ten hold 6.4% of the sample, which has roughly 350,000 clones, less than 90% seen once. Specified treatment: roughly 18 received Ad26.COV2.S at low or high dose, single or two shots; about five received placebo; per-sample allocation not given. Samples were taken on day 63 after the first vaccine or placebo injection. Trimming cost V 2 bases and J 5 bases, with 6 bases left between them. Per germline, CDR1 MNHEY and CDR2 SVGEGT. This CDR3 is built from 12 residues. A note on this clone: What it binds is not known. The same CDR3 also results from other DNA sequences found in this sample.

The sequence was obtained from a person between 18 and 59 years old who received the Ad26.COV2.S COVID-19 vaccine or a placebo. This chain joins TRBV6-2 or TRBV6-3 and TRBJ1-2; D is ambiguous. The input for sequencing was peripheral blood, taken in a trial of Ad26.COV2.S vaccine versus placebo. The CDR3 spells CASSYELYGYTF. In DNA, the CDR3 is TGTGCCAGCAGTTACGAACTTTATGGCTACACCTTC.